This passage covers 15 T cell receptor beta chains from one sample sequenced in a study of long-term antiretroviral therapy in people with HIV (dated by TCRdb to between 2022 and 2023). The immunoSEQ hsTCRB v3.0 assay was used at survey level resolution to sequence the TRB variable region. TCRdb stores this immuneACCESS table with in-frame sequences only. Part of the clones is absent; in the studies checked, under half of the shortfall reflects unresolved V genes, and no reason is known for the rest. The sample includes about 14,000 clones, with roughly 82% observed a single time. In total, the top ten clones hold 16% of the sample. Specimen: unsorted PBMCs, collected 1.8 years before starting antiretroviral therapy. These receptors were obtained from a woman aged 40 to 55 with HIV.

The rearrangement uses TRBV10-1 and TRBJ2-5, with D tentatively TRBD1 or TRBD2 (5 bases each). Per the germline V gene, CDR1 is WNHNN and CDR2 is SYGVQD (reference sequence). V lost 4 bases and J lost 5, with 8 bases in between. The CDR3 extends over 12 amino acids. The CDR3, as DNA: TGCGCCAGCAGTGTGAGGGGTGAGACCCAGTACTTC. This sequence encodes CASSVRGETQYF.

This rearrangement joins TRBV27 to TRBJ2-7, with 9 bases lining up with TRBD1. CDR1 is MNHEY, CDR2 SMNVEV, per germline (reference sequence). Losses at the gene ends were 3 bases for V and 1 base for J; bases not matched to a gene: 1. The CDR3 sequence is 14 residues long. The CDR3 here is CASSFGTGSYEQYF. In DNA form, the CDR3 reads TGTGCCAGCAGTTTCGGGACAGGGTCCTACGAGCAGTACTTC.

This clone was observed a few times. The chain links TRBV29-1 to TRBJ2-2, with D hard to call. Germline-derived CDR1 and CDR2 are SQVTM and ANQGSEA. Trimming took 4 bases from V and 0 from J, leaving 9 bases between them. CDR3 length equals 14 residues. CDR3 loop: CSVVFSTNTGELFF. CDR3 sequence (DNA): TGCAGCGTTGTATTCAGTACGAACACCGGGGAGCTGTTTTTT.

The CDR3 reads CASKTGEFGEQYF. The CDR3 DNA reads as TGCGCCAGCAAAACAGGGGAATTTGGCGAGCAGTACTTC. V gene TRBV5-1 combines with J gene TRBJ2-7, with 7 bases that match TRBD1. J gave up 6 bases and V 6 bases, and 9 bases lay outside the gene matches. CDR3 length equals 13 residues. The germline CDR1 and CDR2 sequences are SGHRS and YFSETQ.

Only one count was recorded for this clone. The V and J genes are TRBV28 and TRBJ2-3; no definite D call. Trimming removed 7 bases at V and 0 bases at J, with 11 bases between. CDR3 size: 14 residues. Germline assignment: CDR1 MDHEN and CDR2 SYDVKM. In DNA, the CDR3 is TGTGCCAGCACCCCTCAGGCTAGCACAGATACGCAGTATTTT. Its protein product is CASTPQASTDTQYF.

In its sample, this clone was seen once. V and J are TRBV5-6 and TRBJ1-4; 7 bases are shared with TRBD1. Trimming cost V 2 bases and J 7 bases; bases outside gene matches: 8. The V gene's germline CDR1 is SGHDT and CDR2 YYEEEE. The CDR3 is 15 amino acids. In DNA form, the CDR3 reads TGTGCCAGCAGCTTTCGGACAGGCCTGGGTGAAAAACTGTTTTTT. This sequence encodes CASSFRTGLGEKLFF.

This chain uses TRBV5-8 with TRBJ1-2; possible D gene TRBD1, 6 bases. The V end lost 4 bases, the J end lost 7 bases, and 17 bases lay between the germline ends. Germline V CDR1 and CDR2: SGHTS, YDEGEE. This CDR3 comprises 14 residues. CDR3 region: CASSNQQGVSGYTF. In DNA, the CDR3 is TGTGCCAGCAGCAACCAACAGGGCGTCAGTGGCTACACCTTC.

Relative to its sample, this clone is large. The rearrangement links TRBV27 to TRBJ2-1, with D perhaps matching TRBD2 (6 bases). Between the trimmed V and J ends, which lost 3 bases and 4 bases, there was a span of 10 bases. CDR3 length: 14 residues. CDR1 and CDR2 (germline): MNHEY, SMNVEV (reference sequence). CDR3 region: CASSFRELYNEQFF. As DNA, the CDR3 is TGTGCCAGCAGTTTCCGGGAGTTATACAATGAGCAGTTCTTC.

Only one count was recorded for this clone. The V and J genes are TRBV27 and TRBJ2-5; D not resolved. V was shortened by 5 bases and J by 4 bases, with 14 bases between the two germline ends. This CDR3 has 14 amino acids. Per the germline V gene, CDR1 is MNHEY and CDR2 is SMNVEV (reference sequence). CDR3 bases: TGTGCCAGCAGTCCCAACCCACCGGGAGAGACCCAGTACTTC. Translating gives CASSPNPPGETQYF.

The J gene is TRBJ1-2, the V gene TRBV4-1; D is perhaps TRBD1 (5 bases). From germline, CDR1 is MGHRA and CDR2 YSYEKL. There are 13 residues in the CDR3. V was clipped by 3 bases and J by 10 bases, with 15 bases between them. The CDR3 DNA reads as TGCGCCAGCAGCCAGTGGGACCAGACCTACTACACCTTC. This gives the protein CASSQWDQTYYTF.

This clone has a handful of counts. V usage is TRBV27 and J usage is TRBJ1-5; D not resolved. Germline V gene sequence: CDR1 MNHEY, CDR2 SMNVEV (reference sequence). The CDR3 is 12 amino acids. Trimming removed 3 bases at V and 3 bases at J, with 3 bases between. CDR3 sequence: CASSFTNQPQHF. Here the CDR3 DNA reads TGTGCCAGCAGTTTTACCAATCAGCCCCAGCATTTT.

This clone appeared a single time. This chain uses TRBV4-2 with TRBJ2-5; 8 positions match TRBD1. CDR1 is LGHNA and CDR2 is YNFKEQ in the germline V gene. V lost 2 bases and J lost 5; bases outside the gene matches: 7. This CDR3 contains 15 residues. The CDR3 sequence is CASSQQGAITETQYF. The CDR3, as DNA: TGTGCCAGCAGCCAACAGGGGGCAATTACGGAGACCCAGTACTTC.

This clone has only a few counts. The rearrangement joins TRBV13 to TRBJ1-2; no firm D call. CDR1 is PRHDT and CDR2 is FYEKMQ in the germline V gene (reference sequence). Trimming pared 5 bases from V and 6 bases from J, leaving 13 bases between. CDR3 length: 13 amino acids. As DNA, the CDR3 is TGTGCCAGCAGCCCGAGTCGGAGGGATGGCTACACCTTC. It codes for CASSPSRRDGYTF.

The rearrangement uses TRBV18 and TRBJ2-7; possible D gene TRBD2, 6 bases. Per the germline V gene, CDR1 is KGHSH and CDR2 is LQKENI. The V gene lost 3 bases and the J gene lost 3 bases, with 12 bases spanning the gap. The CDR3 is 14 amino acids. CDR3 residues: CASSPRDLSYEQYF. CDR3 DNA: TGTGCCAGCTCACCCAGGGACTTAAGCTACGAGCAGTACTTC.

J is TRBJ2-1 and V is TRBV29-1, with 10 bases that match TRBD2. The V segment lost 4 bases and the J segment 0 bases; nucleotides outside the gene matches: 0. The germline V gene encodes CDR1 SQVTM and CDR2 ANQGSEA. CDR3 length: 14 amino acids. The CDR3 protein is CSVGTSGSYNEQFF. The CDR3, as DNA: TGCAGCGTTGGGACTAGCGGCTCCTACAATGAGCAGTTCTTC.